The sequence of this TCR beta chain was determined in a study of CXCR3-negative and CXCR3-positive naive CD8 T cells. This CDR3 contains 15 residues. Germline assignment: CDR1 LGHDT and CDR2 YNNKEL (reference sequence). Via 5' RACE with UMI labels, TRB cDNA libraries were prepared. TCRdb re-called the 5' RACE reads; every CDR3 protein appears as one record, without DNA. This listing includes about 62,000 distinct CDR3 sequences. Definition of naive CD8+ T cells rested on a CD45RO-CCR7+CD27+CD95- profile. A remark on this clonotype: Antigen specificity is unknown.

Study-wide findings and caveats: CXCR3-positive naive cells had more hydrophobic TRB CDR3s than CXCR3-negative naive cells. TRB CDR3 properties served as the basis for inferring TCR strength, and surface CD5 was comparable between naive subsets.

The source material was naive CXCR3- CD8+ T cells from blood. The subset: CD45RO-CCR7+CD27+CD95- naive CD8+ T cells lacking CXCR3 (TNR3-). The receptor comes from a human donor in good health. Some clones in this sample may be carry-over from other donors' samples. The chain uses TRBV3-1 and TRBJ1-1. The CDR3 spells CASSQGSLTNTEAFF.